This TCR beta chain was sequenced during a study of T cells in Graves' hyperthyroidism and ophthalmopathy. Study conclusions and caveats: Expanded thyroid clonotypes (above 0.001) were mostly also found in blood.

This clonotype has a count of ten or more. Antigen: not known. Each diagnosis drew on symptoms, thyroxine, TRAb, thyroid ultrasound and orbital computed tomography findings. The TCR beta CDR3 regions underwent amplification using RNA transcripts as the source. RT-PCR in the first round (using the HTBI primer set) targeted the TCR CDR3. TCRdb redid the calling of the multiplex PCR reads with MiXCR, one entry per CDR3 protein. The sample includes more than 500,000 distinct CDR3 sequences, 16% seen only once; the top ten take approximately 30%. The sequenced sample was blood. This TCR derives from a woman aged 25 to 39 with Graves' ophthalmopathy.

CDR3 loop: CASSSSTGIGNQPQHF. CDR3 sequence (DNA): TGTGCCAGCAGTTCATCGACAGGGATTGGCAATCAGCCCCAGCATTTT. This chain uses TRBV28 with TRBJ1-5, with 7 bases that match TRBD1. The CDR3 loop spans 16 amino acids. CDR1 is MDHEN, CDR2 SYDVKM, per germline. The J segment lost 2 bases and the V segment lost 4 bases, leaving 8 bases of the junction unmatched.